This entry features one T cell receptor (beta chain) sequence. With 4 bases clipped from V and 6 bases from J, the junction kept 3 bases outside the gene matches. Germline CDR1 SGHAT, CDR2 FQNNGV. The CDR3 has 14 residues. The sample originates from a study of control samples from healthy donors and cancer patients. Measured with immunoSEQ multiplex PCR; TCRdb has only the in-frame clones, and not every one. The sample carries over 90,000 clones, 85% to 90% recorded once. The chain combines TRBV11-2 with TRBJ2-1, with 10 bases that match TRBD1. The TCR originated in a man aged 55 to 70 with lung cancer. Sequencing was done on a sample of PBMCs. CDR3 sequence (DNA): TGTGCCAGCAGCTCGGGACAGGGGTTCAATGAGCAGTTCTTC. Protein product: CASSSGQGFNEQFF. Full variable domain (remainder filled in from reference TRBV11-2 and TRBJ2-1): EAGVAQSPRYKIIEKRQSVAFWCNPISGHATLYWYQQILGQGPKLLIQFQNNGVVDDSQLPKDRFSAERLKGVDSTLKIQPAKLEDSAVYLCASSSGQGFNEQFFGPGTRLTVL.